The TCR beta chain described here comes from a study of cytomegalovirus exposure and HLA in healthy donors. Study-level background: Ancestry clustering placed about 80% of approximately 420 genotyped donors in the Caucasian-associated cluster.

The PCR employed 60 Vbeta primers together with 13 Jbeta primers. Produced via immunoSEQ multiplex PCR; TCRdb's table is partial and in-frame only. The sample holds about 98,000 clones, 69% seen once. Trimming shortened V by 3 bases and J by 3 bases, and 15 bases separated the two germline ends. This CDR3 has 15 residues. Looked up from germline, CDR1 is SQVTM and CDR2 is ANQGSEA. The rearrangement joins TRBV29-1 to TRBJ2-1; tentative D call: TRBD1 (6 bases). This TCR derives from a female donor in good health and CMV-seronegative. Sequencing was done on a sample of PBMCs. CDR3 DNA: TGCAGCGTTGAGTCGGGCAGGGGATACTACAATGAGCAGTTCTTC. Translation: CSVESGRGYYNEQFF.